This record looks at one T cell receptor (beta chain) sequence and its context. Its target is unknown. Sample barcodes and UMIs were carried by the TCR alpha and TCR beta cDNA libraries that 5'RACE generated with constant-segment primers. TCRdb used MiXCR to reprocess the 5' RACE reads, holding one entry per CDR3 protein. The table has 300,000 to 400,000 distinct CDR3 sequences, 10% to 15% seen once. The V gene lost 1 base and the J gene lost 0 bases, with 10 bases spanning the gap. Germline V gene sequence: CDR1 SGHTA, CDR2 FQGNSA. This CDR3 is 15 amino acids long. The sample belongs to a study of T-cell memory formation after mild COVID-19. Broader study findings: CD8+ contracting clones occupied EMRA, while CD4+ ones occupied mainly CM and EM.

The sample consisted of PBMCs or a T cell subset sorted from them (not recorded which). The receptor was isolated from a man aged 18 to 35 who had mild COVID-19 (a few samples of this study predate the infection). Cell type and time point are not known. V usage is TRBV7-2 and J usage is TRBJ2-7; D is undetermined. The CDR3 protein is CASSLVASFSYEQYF. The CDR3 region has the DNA TGTGCCAGCAGCTTAGTCGCCAGCTTCTCCTACGAGCAGTACTTC.